This T cell receptor (beta chain) appears in the sequencing data of a study of OX40 agonist ivuxolimab in advanced cancers. For the study at large: Prior anti-PD-1, anti-PD-L1 or anti-CTLA-4 therapy did not bar entry, and about 40% had some.

CDR1 and CDR2 from the germline V gene are MNHEY and SMNVEV (reference sequence). V lost 4 bases and J lost 3, with 16 bases in between. The CDR3 length is 16 residues. Assay used: immunoSEQ multiplex PCR; TCRdb lists only in-frame clones, some missing. The table includes approximately 17,000 clones, about three quarters detected once. The source material was CD4+ or CD8+ T cells sorted from blood, sampled in a trial of the OX40 agonist ivuxolimab. The origin of this receptor is an adult with an advanced solid tumor such as melanoma, head and neck, liver or kidney cancer. The chain carries TRBV27 and TRBJ2-1, with D perhaps being TRBD1 or TRBD2 (5 bases each). In nucleotides, the CDR3 is TGTGCCAGCAGTTACGAGCCGGGACGGTACTACAATGAGCAGTTCTTC. Translation gives CASSYEPGRYYNEQFF.